The 30 T cell receptor beta chains reported below all come from one sample, sequenced in a study of identical twins. TCRdb redid the calling of the 5' RACE reads with MiXCR, one entry per CDR3 protein. The table lists approximately 1.8 million distinct CDR3 sequences, roughly 35% of them singletons. Sequenced input: cord blood. Every receptor here comes from a newborn girl in good health.

V and J are TRBV12-3 or TRBV12-4 and TRBJ2-5; 8 bases are a match to TRBD2. V lost 4 bases to trimming and J lost 4 bases; unmatched junction nucleotides: 5. CDR3 length: 14 amino acids. DNA for the CDR3: TGTGCCAGCAGTTATAGCGGGAACGGAGAGACCCAGTACTTC. This codes for CASSYSGNGETQYF.

This clonotype was detected only a few times. This chain links TRBV14 with TRBJ1-1, with D possibly being TRBD1 (5 bases). The germline CDR1 and CDR2 sequences are SGHDN and FVKESK. The CDR3 is made up of 18 amino acids. Trimming cost V 3 bases and J 0 bases, with 20 bases left between them. The CDR3 DNA reads as TGTGCCAGCAGCCATAGGGACTCTATGCGCCACTTGAACACTGAAGCTTTCTTT. Protein sequence: CASSHRDSMRHLNTEAFF.

The V and J genes are TRBV27 and TRBJ2-4; possible D gene TRBD1, 5 bases. V was pared by 2 bases and J by 5 bases, with 10 bases between. CDR1 is MNHEY, CDR2 SMNVEV, per germline (reference sequence). The CDR3 runs 14 residues. Here the CDR3 DNA reads TGTGCCAGCAGTTTAGGGGCTACCCAAAACATTCAGTACTTC. Translation gives CASSLGATQNIQYF.

V gene TRBV4-1 combines with J gene TRBJ1-4; D gene uncertain. Germline CDR1 reads MGHRA; CDR2 reads YSYEKL. V was pared by 4 bases and J by 7 bases, with 22 bases between. The CDR3 extends over 17 amino acids. The CDR3 region is CASSRTSRPVLGEKLFF. In nucleotides, the CDR3 is TGCGCCAGCAGCCGAACCTCCCGGCCCGTACTGGGTGAAAAACTGTTTTTT.

This clonotype was picked up a small number of times. This rearrangement joins TRBV7-8 to TRBJ1-2; TRBD1 matches at 7 bases. Trimming cost V 1 base and J 6 bases; bases outside gene matches: 5. The CDR3 is 14 residues long. CDR1 is SGHVS, CDR2 FQNEAQ, per germline. CDR3 amino acids: CASSLGSGQDGYTF. The CDR3 DNA follows: TGTGCCAGCAGCTTAGGGTCCGGACAGGATGGCTACACCTTC. The whole variable domain, filled in from reference TRBV7-8 and TRBJ1-2, reads GAGVSQSPRYKVAKRGQDVALRCDPISGHVSLFWYQQALGQGPEFLTYFQNEAQLDKSGLPSDRFFAERPEGSVSTLKIQRTQQEDSAVYLCASSLGSGQDGYTFGSGTRLTVV.

This rearrangement joins TRBV12-3 or TRBV12-4 to TRBJ1-1; 9 bases line up with TRBD1. The CDR3 has 15 residues. The V gene end was trimmed by 6 bases and the J gene end by 1 base; junction bases not matched to a gene: 6. CDR3 bases: TGTGCCAGCAGATCGACAGGGGGGACGAACACTGAAGCTTTCTTT. It specifies CASRSTGGTNTEAFF.

There are a few counts of this clonotype. The V and J genes are TRBV7-2 and TRBJ2-3; 7 nucleotides match TRBD1. CDR1 and CDR2 (germline): SGHTA, FQGNSA. V dropped 5 bases and J dropped 1; count of bases not matched to a gene: 6. This CDR3 contains 15 residues. Here the CDR3 DNA reads TGTGCCAGCAGCGCGACAGGGTTGGGCACAGATACGCAGTATTTT. Encoded protein: CASSATGLGTDTQYF.

In this sample, this clonotype turned up a few times. This sequence joins TRBV29-1 and TRBJ1-1; D remains ambiguous. The CDR3 contains 13 residues. V lost 4 bases, J lost 1 base, and 10 bases lay in between. Germline CDR1 is SQVTM and CDR2 is ANQGSEA. CDR3 amino acids: CSVAQASNTEAFF. CDR3 bases: TGCAGCGTTGCTCAGGCCTCGAACACTGAAGCTTTCTTT. Full variable domain (outside the CDR3, taken from reference TRBV29-1 and TRBJ1-1): SAVISQKPSRDICQRGTSLTIQCQVDSQVTMMFWYRQQPGQSLTLIATANQGSEATYESGFVIDKFPISRPNLTFSTLTVSNMSPEDSSIYLCSVAQASNTEAFFGQGTRLTVV.

This chain links TRBV20-1 with TRBJ2-6, with no clear D. CDR3 length equals 16 residues. The germline V gene has CDR1 DFQATT and CDR2 SNEGSKA (reference sequence). Trimming removed 2 bases from V and 0 bases from J, with 11 bases in between. CDR3 nucleotides: TGCAGTGCTAGATATTTTACCCGCTCTGGGGCCAACGTCCTGACTTTC. Its translation is CSARYFTRSGANVLTF.

The CDR3 coding sequence is TGTGCCAGTAGTATTGCCGAGGGAGATACGCAGTATTTT. Its translation is CASSIAEGDTQYF. This chain joins TRBV19 and TRBJ2-3, with D tentatively TRBD2 (5 bases). The germline V and J ends were trimmed by 3 bases and 5 bases, with 9 bases remaining between them. The CDR3 consists of 13 residues. Per germline, CDR1 LNHDA and CDR2 SQIVND (reference sequence). The full variable domain, in which reference TRBV19 and TRBJ2-3 provide the parts outside the CDR3, is DGGITQSPKYLFRKEGQNVTLSCEQNLNHDAMYWYRQDPGQGLRLIYYSQIVNDFQKGDIAEGYSVSREKKESFPLTVTSAQKNPTAFYLCASSIAEGDTQYFGPGTRLTVL.

The chain links TRBV28 to TRBJ2-1; D is possibly TRBD1 (5 bases). The V and J ends lost 1 base and 9 bases respectively, with 16 bases between them. CDR1 MDHEN and CDR2 SYDVKM come from the germline V gene. The CDR3 is made up of 15 amino acids. CDR3 in amino acids: CASSLFRVKSGEQFF. CDR3 bases: TGTGCCAGCAGTTTATTCAGGGTAAAGAGTGGTGAGCAGTTCTTC.

The rearrangement joins TRBV7-9 to TRBJ2-7, with a possible D match to TRBD2 (6 bases). The CDR3 sequence is 14 residues long. The V gene lost 7 bases and the J gene lost 6 bases, with 19 bases spanning the gap. CDR1 and CDR2 from the germline V gene are SEHNR and FQNEAQ (reference sequence). The CDR3 is CASTHNVRGFEQYF. The CDR3 DNA reads as TGTGCCAGCACCCATAACGTCCGGGGGTTCGAGCAGTACTTC.

This clonotype was counted between two and nine times. The V gene is TRBV25-1, the J gene TRBJ1-5, with TRBD1 as a possible D gene (6 bases). V was clipped by 3 bases and J by 8 bases, with 14 bases between them. CDR1 and CDR2 (germline): MGHDK, SYGVNS. The CDR3 covers 14 residues. The CDR3 sequence: CASSDGRGIEPQHF. The CDR3, as DNA: TGTGCCAGCAGTGACGGCAGGGGAATAGAGCCCCAGCATTTT. The full variable domain, in which reference TRBV25-1 and TRBJ1-5 provide the parts outside the CDR3, is EADIYQTPRYLVIGTGKKITLECSQTMGHDKMYWYQQDPGMELHLIHYSYGVNSTEKGDLSSESTVSRIRTEHFPLTLESARPSHTSQYLCASSDGRGIEPQHFGDGTRLSIL.

This clonotype was seen a handful of times. This sequence joins TRBV28 and TRBJ1-5; 7 positions agree with TRBD1. Trimming cost V 4 bases and J 6 bases; bases outside gene matches: 9. The CDR3 is made up of 15 amino acids. In germline, CDR1 is MDHEN, CDR2 SYDVKM. The CDR3 sequence is CASSSPQGGVQPQHF. CDR3 DNA: TGTGCCAGCAGTTCTCCCCAGGGGGGGGTTCAGCCCCAGCATTTT.

V usage is TRBV27 and J usage is TRBJ1-2, with TRBD1 as a possible D gene (5 bases). V was cut by 6 bases and J by 6 bases, with 14 bases left in between. Germline V gene lookup returns CDR1 MNHEY and CDR2 SMNVEV (reference sequence). This CDR3 has 13 amino acids. CDR3 loop: CASRLGRLNGYTF. CDR3 bases: TGTGCCAGCAGATTGGGACGGCTAAATGGCTACACCTTC.

As for this clonotype: Compared with germline, one end of the junction differs, possibly owing to a read error. V usage is TRBV7-6 and J usage is TRBJ1-1, with a weak D call TRBD1 (5 bases). The CDR3 covers 13 residues. The germline CDR1 and CDR2 sequences are SGHVS and FNYEAQ. CDR3 region: CASSPTSGNPAFF. The CDR3 DNA reads TGTGCTAGCAGCCCGACCTCAGGGAACCCAGCTTTCTTT.

This clonotype was seen only a few times. The genes are TRBV29-1 and TRBJ1-4; D is uncertain. CDR3 length: 14 residues. Germline V gene sequence: CDR1 SQVTM, CDR2 ANQGSEA. Trimming took off 5 bases at V and 7 bases at J, with 17 bases between the two ends. The CDR3 region has the DNA TGCAGCGTTTATGTCCTCGTATCGGGTGAAAAACTGTTTTTT. It translates to CSVYVLVSGEKLFF.

The table lists this clonotype with a few counts. This chain connects TRBV12-3 or TRBV12-4 to TRBJ2-1; 8 positions agree with TRBD2. The J call may be mistaken, given a closer DNA end match to TRBJ2-7. The length of the CDR3 is 16 residues. The CDR3 loop is CASSLFAGGSYNEQYF. CDR3 nucleotide sequence: TGTGCCAGCAGTTTGTTCGCGGGGGGCTCCTACAATGAGCAGTACTTC.

This clonotype was observed a single time. The chain uses TRBV6-1 and TRBJ1-5, with 9 bases fitting TRBD1. The length of the CDR3 is 20 residues. Germline CDR1 MNHNS, CDR2 SASEGT. J was trimmed by 4 bases and V by 5 bases; bases with no gene match: 21. The CDR3 DNA sequence: TGTGCCAGCAGTCCCAAAGCCAAACAGACCGGGACAGGGTTTAATCAGCCCCAGCATTTT. This sequence encodes CASSPKAKQTGTGFNQPQHF.

This clonotype was recorded only once. This chain connects TRBV20-1 to TRBJ2-1; maybe TRBD2 (5 bases). Between the trimmed V and J ends, which lost 6 bases and 6 bases, there was a span of 15 bases. The germline V gene has CDR1 DFQATT and CDR2 SNEGSKA (reference sequence). The CDR3 runs to 13 residues. The CDR3 loop reads CSARGPSFNEQFF. The CDR3 nucleotides are TGCAGTGCCCGAGGGCCTAGCTTCAATGAGCAGTTCTTC.

The gene calls are TRBV20-1 and TRBJ1-1; D perhaps matches TRBD1 (5 bases). Germline CDR1 is DFQATT and CDR2 is SNEGSKA (reference sequence). CDR3 length equals 12 residues. CDR3 protein: CRAEGKNTEAFF. CDR3 sequence (DNA): TGCAGGGCGGAGGGGAAGAACACTGAAGCTTTCTTT.

The chain couples TRBV28 to TRBJ1-1, with D unresolved. The length of the CDR3 is 13 residues. The V gene's germline CDR1 is MDHEN and CDR2 SYDVKM. Trimming cost V 5 bases and J 6 bases, with 13 bases left between them. CDR3 coding DNA: TGTGCCAGCAGTGATCCGAGGGATTCTGAAGCTTTCTTT. Translated, it gives CASSDPRDSEAFF.

This clonotype was counted a few times. The chain couples TRBV10-3 to TRBJ1-2; 7 nucleotides align to TRBD1. Germline assignment: CDR1 ENHRY and CDR2 SYGVKD. V lost 2 bases, J lost 9 bases, and 3 bases stayed unmatched. This CDR3 spans 12 amino acids. The CDR3 DNA sequence: TGTGCCATCAGTGAGCCAGGGGGGAGCTACACCTTC. Protein sequence: CAISEPGGSYTF.

The chain carries TRBV20-1 and TRBJ2-5; the D is unclear. The DNA end is a closer match to TRBJ2-7, so the J assignment may be wrong. This CDR3 spans 14 amino acids. Germline loops: CDR1 DFQATT, CDR2 SNEGSKA (reference sequence). The CDR3 DNA sequence: TGCAGTGCGTCCCTATCTGCCGGATCCTACGAGCAGTACTTC. Its protein product is CSASLSAGSYEQYF.

The DNA for the CDR3 is TGTGCCAGCAGCTTACGAGCGGTGTACTCCTACAATGAGCAGTTCTTC. This codes for CASSLRAVYSYNEQFF. The V and J genes are TRBV7-2 and TRBJ2-1; D is possibly TRBD2 (5 bases). V lost 2 bases and J 0 bases, leaving 11 bases between the germline ends. This CDR3 spans 16 amino acids. Germline CDR1 SGHTA, CDR2 FQGNSA.

This clonotype was counted only a few times. V usage is TRBV21-1 and J usage is TRBJ1-4; the D call TRBD1 from the table was never checked on the DNA. TRBV21-1 is a listed pseudogene. The CDR3 covers 18 residues. In DNA, the CDR3 is TGTGCCAGCAGCAAAGGACAGGGCGGAGGGATAACTAATGAAAAACTGTTTTTT. It yields the protein CASSKGQGGGITNEKLFF.

V and J are TRBV27 and TRBJ2-3; TRBD2 matches 7 bases. The CDR3 has 14 amino acids. The V and J ends lost 6 bases and 2 bases, in that order; junction bases with no gene match: 5. CDR1 MNHEY and CDR2 SMNVEV come from the germline V gene (reference sequence). DNA of the CDR3: TGTGCCAGCAGCTGGGGGGGGGTCACAGATACGCAGTATTTT. Protein product: CASSWGGVTDTQYF.

V gene TRBV7-2 combines with J gene TRBJ2-7; TRBD1 agrees at 7 bases. Germline V gives CDR1 SGHTA, CDR2 FQGNSA. The CDR3 is 13 amino acids. The junction had 8 bases not matched to a gene; V was cut back by 8 bases and J by 4 bases. This CDR3 is CASGTGTDYEQYF. DNA of the CDR3: TGTGCCAGCGGAACCGGGACAGATTACGAGCAGTACTTC.

This clonotype was seen at least ten times. In DNA, the CDR3 is TGCGCCAGCAGCCCGGACAGCAATCAGCCCCAGCATTTT. Translating gives CASSPDSNQPQHF. This rearrangement joins TRBV5-1 to TRBJ1-5; D remains ambiguous. The germline CDR1 and CDR2 sequences are SGHRS and YFSETQ. The CDR3 contains 13 residues. V gave up 4 bases and J gave up 1 base, with 6 bases separating them.

V usage is TRBV9 and J usage is TRBJ1-1, with 8 bases lining up with TRBD1. Germline lookup yields CDR1 SGDLS and CDR2 YYNGEE. V was clipped by 0 bases and J by 2 bases; unmatched bases: 3. This CDR3 spans 15 amino acids. The CDR3: CASSVEDRVNTEAFF. The CDR3 DNA sequence: TGTGCCAGCAGCGTAGAGGACAGGGTAAACACTGAAGCTTTCTTT. Full variable domain (remainder filled in from reference TRBV9 and TRBJ1-1): DSGVTQTPKHLITATGQRVTLRCSPRSGDLSVYWYQQSLDQGLQFLIQYYNGEERAKGNILERFSAQQFPDLHSELNLSSLELGDSALYFCASSVEDRVNTEAFFGQGTRLTVV.